The T cell receptor beta chain under discussion was sequenced for a study of shared clonotypes between healthy human individuals. Study-level information: Each donor contributed plates that comprised three CD4 naive, three CD4 memory, two CD8 naive and one CD8 memory.

The method was immunoSEQ multiplex PCR; TCRdb's version includes in-frame clones alone and lacks a portion of them. The table includes roughly 2 million clones, 95% detected once. The study's findings and limits: It was expected that sequencing depth would affect clonotype sharing among donors. Naive CD4 clonotypes overlapped across a handful of donors at roughly 5%.

CDR1 SNHLY and CDR2 FYNNEI come from the germline V gene. Trimming took off 6 bases at V and 1 base at J, with 12 bases between the two ends. The CDR3 totals 15 residues. As concerns this clone: The antigen is undetermined.

This receptor was taken from a man between 18 and 35 years old in good health. Specimen: naive CD4+ T cells sorted from blood. The subset is: CD45RA+ positively selected. The chain combines TRBV2 with TRBJ1-4, with D tentatively TRBD1 (5 bases). CDR3 bases: TGTGCCAGCAGGGCAGGGAGAGGAACTAATGAAAAACTGTTTTTT. Residues: CASRAGRGTNEKLFF.